The 12 T cell receptor beta chains below all came from one sample that was sequenced in a study of cytomegalovirus exposure and HLA in healthy donors. Both 60 Vbeta primers and 13 Jbeta primers went into the PCR. Assay: immunoSEQ multiplex PCR; the TCRdb copy retains only in-frame clones and omits some. Counted here are 80,000 to 100,000 clones, about three quarters occurring once; the ten biggest clones make up 3.5% to 4.5%. Material for sequencing was PBMCs. The receptors come from a man between 35 and 55 years old in good health and CMV-seronegative.

The gene calls are TRBV7-8 and TRBJ2-1; 7 bases map to TRBD2. Germline V gene lookup returns CDR1 SGHVS and CDR2 FQNEAQ. The CDR3 is made up of 15 amino acids. The V and J ends lost 4 bases and 6 bases, in that order; junction bases with no gene match: 9. CDR3 residues: CASSSLGGGSNEQFF. The CDR3 nucleotides read TGTGCCAGCAGCTCACTGGGCGGCGGGAGCAATGAGCAGTTCTTC.

This clone has only one observation. This chain links TRBV28 with TRBJ1-5; 7 nucleotides match TRBD1. Germline V gene lookup returns CDR1 MDHEN and CDR2 SYDVKM. This CDR3 has 12 residues. The V and J ends lost 6 bases and 6 bases, in that order; junction bases with no gene match: 2. In nucleotides, the CDR3 is TGTGCCAGCAGGACAGGGTTTCAGCCCCAGCATTTT. As protein: CASRTGFQPQHF.

V usage is TRBV15 and J usage is TRBJ1-2; D possibly corresponds to TRBD1 (6 bases). Per the germline V gene, CDR1 is LNHNV and CDR2 is YYDKDF (reference sequence). The CDR3 is 14 residues long. Deletions cut 1 base from V and 8 bases from J, with 14 bases between. CDR3 in amino acids: CATSRVGGGRGYTF. The CDR3 DNA sequence: TGTGCCACCAGCAGAGTGGGAGGGGGTAGGGGCTACACCTTC.

The J gene is TRBJ2-7, the V gene TRBV30, with D unresolved. CDR1 and CDR2 (germline): GTSNPN, SVGIG (reference sequence). The CDR3 contains 11 residues. The ends were cut back, 2 bases at V and 2 bases at J, with 4 bases in the middle. CDR3 in amino acids: CAWSFTYEQYF. The CDR3 DNA is TGTGCCTGGAGTTTTACCTACGAGCAGTACTTC.

This clone was observed a single time. V is TRBV30 and J is TRBJ2-1, with 11 bases fitting TRBD2. The CDR3 has 15 amino acids. The V segment lost 2 bases and the J segment 6 bases; nucleotides outside the gene matches: 6. Germline V gene lookup returns CDR1 GTSNPN and CDR2 SVGIG (reference sequence). The CDR3 DNA follows: TGTGCCTGGAGTCCTACCCTAGCGGGGGGCAATGAGCAGTTCTTC. It is translated as CAWSPTLAGGNEQFF.

The rearrangement uses TRBV9 and TRBJ2-7; possibly TRBD1 for D (5 bases). The V gene's germline CDR1 is SGDLS and CDR2 YYNGEE. This CDR3 is built from 14 residues. V shed 0 bases and J shed 4 bases, with 11 bases lying between them. In nucleotides, the CDR3 is TGTGCCAGCAGCGTAGGCGACAGACTTTACGAGCAGTACTTC. Amino acid sequence: CASSVGDRLYEQYF.

Comment on this clone: An end of the junction differs from the germline gene, which may be a read error. The J gene is TRBJ2-7, the V gene TRBV6-1; no clear D. The CDR3 is 15 residues long. CDR1 is MNHNS, CDR2 SASEGT, per germline. CDR3 region: CASSGPGPNLYGQYF. As DNA, the CDR3 is TGTGCCAGCAGTGGACCGGGTCCTAACCTCTACGGGCAGTACTTC.

The chain couples TRBV10-3 to TRBJ2-7; the D is unclear. The CDR3 extends over 12 amino acids. V lost 10 bases to trimming and J lost 1 base, with 11 bases between them. From germline, CDR1 is ENHRY and CDR2 SYGVKD. In DNA form, the CDR3 reads TGTGCCACCTCTCAGGTTTCCTACGAGCAGTACTTC. This sequence encodes CATSQVSYEQYF.

The rearrangement uses TRBV28 and TRBJ1-1, with D unresolved. Trimming removed 3 bases at V and 1 base at J, with 3 bases between. This CDR3 is built from 12 residues. Germline assignment: CDR1 MDHEN and CDR2 SYDVKM. The CDR3 region is CASSFGNTEAFF. The CDR3, as DNA: TGTGCCAGCAGTTTCGGGAACACTGAAGCTTTCTTT.

The chain uses TRBV5-1 and TRBJ2-2; 8 nucleotides match TRBD1. V was pared by 4 bases and J by 2 bases, with 7 bases of the junction left unmatched. CDR1 is SGHRS, CDR2 YFSETQ, per germline. The CDR3 is 16 amino acids. The CDR3 protein is CASSKPGQANTGELFF. In DNA form, the CDR3 reads TGCGCCAGCAGCAAACCGGGACAGGCCAACACCGGGGAGCTGTTTTTT. The full variable domain, its missing parts supplied by reference TRBV5-1 and TRBJ2-2, is KAGVTQTPRYLIKTRGQQVTLSCSPISGHRSVSWYQQTPGQGLQFLFEYFSETQRNKGNFPGRFSGRQFSNSRSEMNVSTLELGDSALYLCASSKPGQANTGELFFGEGSRLTVL.

The chain employs TRBV11-3 and TRBJ2-7, with a possible D match to TRBD2 (5 bases). The CDR3 sequence is 15 residues long. Deletions cut 1 base from V and 4 bases from J, with 14 bases between. Germline V lookup: CDR1 SGHNT, CDR2 YENEEA. The CDR3 loop reads CASSLGGIGEYEQYF. CDR3 nucleotides: TGTGCCAGCAGCTTAGGAGGTATCGGGGAATACGAGCAGTACTTC.

The chain is built from TRBV9 and TRBJ1-1, with a possible D match to TRBD1 (5 bases). Trimming took 4 bases from V and 1 from J, leaving 11 bases between them. CDR3 length: 14 amino acids. Germline CDR1 SGDLS, CDR2 YYNGEE. The CDR3 nucleotides read TGTGCCAGCAGCTCGGGACTTTCGAACACTGAAGCTTTCTTT. Its protein product is CASSSGLSNTEAFF. Supplemented by reference TRBV9 and TRBJ1-1, the full variable domain reads DSGVTQTPKHLITATGQRVTLRCSPRSGDLSVYWYQQSLDQGLQFLIQYYNGEERAKGNILERFSAQQFPDLHSELNLSSLELGDSALYFCASSSGLSNTEAFFGQGTRLTVV.